Each of the 26 T cell receptor beta chains below was sequenced from the same sample in a study of T cell responses to AZD1222 COVID-19 vaccine. Only in-frame clones appear in the TCRdb table, and some are missing; sequencing was by immunoSEQ multiplex PCR. Among 110,000 or so clones listed, more than 70% were seen once. The sample was peripheral blood, taken 28 days after the second AZD1222 dose. Source of these receptors: an adult who received the AZD1222 COVID-19 vaccine.

V usage is TRBV4-3 and J usage is TRBJ2-3; 16 bases line up with TRBD2. Germline CDR1 reads LGHNA; CDR2 reads YSLEER. Losses at the gene ends were 3 bases for V and 4 bases for J; bases not matched to a gene: 1. This CDR3 has 16 amino acids. The CDR3 coding sequence is TGCGCCAGCAGCCAGGGGACTAGCGGGGGGGCAGATACGCAGTATTTT. This encodes CASSQGTSGGADTQYF.

The genes are TRBV20-1 and TRBJ2-1, with TRBD2 matching over 11 bases. This CDR3 region has 17 residues. Germline CDR1 is DFQATT and CDR2 is SNEGSKA (reference sequence). The ends lost 3 bases at V and 0 bases at J; junction bases unmatched: 7. The CDR3 DNA is TGCAGTGCTAGTCGGATAACTAGCGGGAGCTCCTACAATGAGCAGTTCTTC. The encoded protein is CSASRITSGSSYNEQFF.

The CDR3 spells CASSASGLKETQYF. Written as DNA, the CDR3 is TGCGCCAGCAGCGCTAGCGGGCTTAAGGAGACCCAGTACTTC. The V and J genes are TRBV4-1 and TRBJ2-5; 8 nucleotides match TRBD2. Germline-derived CDR1 and CDR2 are MGHRA and YSYEKL. Trimming removed 5 bases from V and 5 bases from J; junction bases left unmatched: 7. The CDR3 has 14 residues.

This chain joins TRBV19 and TRBJ2-7, with unresolved D. Germline-derived CDR1 and CDR2 are LNHDA and SQIVND (reference sequence). The CDR3 is 12 amino acids. V lost 1 base and J 3 bases, leaving 4 bases between the germline ends. CDR3 coding DNA: TGTGCCAGTAGTATAGGCGGCTACGAGCAGTACTTC. The encoded protein is CASSIGGYEQYF.

This clone was seen a single time. The chain uses TRBV28 and TRBJ1-6, with D possibly being TRBD1 (6 bases). Germline V lookup: CDR1 MDHEN, CDR2 SYDVKM. The V gene lost 5 bases and the J gene lost 9 bases, with 17 bases spanning the gap. The CDR3 runs 15 residues. CDR3 in amino acids: CASSPPDGGLSPLHF. CDR3 DNA sequence: TGTGCCAGCAGTCCCCCTGATGGGGGGCTTTCACCCCTCCACTTT.

CDR3 bases: TGTGCCAGCAGTCTCGACAGGGCCAGCGGCTACACCTTC. This gives the protein CASSLDRASGYTF. This chain joins TRBV6-5 and TRBJ1-2, with 7 bases matching TRBD1. The CDR3 runs 13 residues. The J segment lost 8 bases and the V segment lost 5 bases, leaving 8 bases of the junction unmatched. CDR1 is MNHEY, CDR2 SVGAGI, per germline.

This chain connects TRBV6-5 to TRBJ2-1, with 11 bases aligning to TRBD2. The V gene end was trimmed by 0 bases and the J gene end by 5 bases; junction bases not matched to a gene: 3. The CDR3 spans 16 residues. CDR1 and CDR2 from the germline V gene are MNHEY and SVGAGI. The CDR3 DNA is TGTGCCAGCAGTTACTCTAGCGGGGGGGGGAACAATGAGCAGTTCTTC. Translating gives CASSYSSGGGNNEQFF.

This clone was observed a single time. The chain combines TRBV21-1 with TRBJ2-1; the table's D call of TRBD2 was not tested on the DNA. TRBV21-1 is an annotated pseudogene. The CDR3 length is 18 residues. In DNA form, the CDR3 reads TGTGCCAGCAGCAGAGGACAGGCGACTAGCGACTCATACAATGAGCAGTTCTTC. Translating gives CASSRGQATSDSYNEQFF.

The chain joins TRBV2 to TRBJ1-5, with a weak D call TRBD1 (5 bases). Trimming removed 5 bases at V and 5 bases at J, with 13 bases between. The CDR3 runs 14 residues. The germline CDR1 and CDR2 sequences are SNHLY and FYNNEI. The CDR3 nucleotides are TGTGCCAGCAGTTCATCCACGGGGGATCAGCCCCAGCATTTT. As protein: CASSSSTGDQPQHF.

The genes are TRBV6-6 and TRBJ2-1; perhaps TRBD2 as D (6 bases). This CDR3 has 12 amino acids. Deletions cut 8 bases from V and 1 base from J, with 6 bases between. Per the germline V gene, CDR1 is MNHNY and CDR2 is SVGAGI (reference sequence). CDR3 DNA sequence: TGTGCCAGCGGGAGGTCCTACAATGAGCAGTTCTTC. Protein product: CASGRSYNEQFF.

The V gene is TRBV18, the J gene TRBJ2-2; 8 bases map to TRBD1. This CDR3 is 15 amino acids long. V was clipped by 4 bases and J by 0 bases; unmatched bases: 1. The germline gives CDR1 KGHSH, CDR2 LQKENI. CDR3 sequence reads: CASSQQGANTGELFF. CDR3 DNA: TGTGCCAGCTCACAACAGGGGGCGAACACCGGGGAGCTGTTTTTT.

The chain is built from TRBV2 and TRBJ2-4; D possibly corresponds to TRBD2 (6 bases). Germline V gene lookup returns CDR1 SNHLY and CDR2 FYNNEI. CDR3 length: 14 amino acids. With 7 bases removed from V and 3 bases from J, the gap between germline ends came to 13 bases. The CDR3 region is CASIIPGSKNIQYF. The CDR3 DNA reads TGTGCCAGCATTATACCCGGGAGCAAAAACATTCAGTACTTC.

The chain has TRBV9 and TRBJ1-1; D perhaps matches TRBD1 (5 bases). The germline V gene encodes CDR1 SGDLS and CDR2 YYNGEE. This CDR3 is built from 15 residues. V lost 2 bases to trimming and J lost 4 bases, with 15 bases between them. This CDR3 reads CASSVLAGRGTEAFF. The CDR3 DNA sequence: TGTGCCAGCAGCGTGTTGGCAGGGAGGGGCACTGAAGCTTTCTTT.

This clone has a single count. J is TRBJ2-7 and V is TRBV6-5; the match to TRBD2 covers 7 bases. The CDR3 is 16 amino acids. After removal of 2 bases from V and 0 bases from J, the junction contained 7 bases not matched to a gene. Germline CDR1 is MNHEY and CDR2 is SVGAGI. The chain's CDR3 is CASSYVASGSSYEQYF. CDR3 nucleotide sequence: TGTGCCAGCAGTTACGTCGCTAGCGGCAGCTCCTACGAGCAGTACTTC.

The V and J genes are TRBV5-1 and TRBJ2-5; D is undetermined. The CDR3 is made up of 13 amino acids. The germline CDR1 and CDR2 sequences are SGHRS and YFSETQ. V lost 2 bases and J 4 bases, leaving 9 bases between the germline ends. The CDR3 region has the DNA TGCGCCAGCAGCTTCCCGCAACGAGAGACCCAGTACTTC. Protein: CASSFPQRETQYF.

V is TRBV7-9 and J is TRBJ2-3; D is possibly TRBD2 (5 bases). Germline lookup yields CDR1 SEHNR and CDR2 FQNEAQ (reference sequence). This CDR3 is 14 amino acids long. Trimming took 3 bases from V and 1 from J, leaving 8 bases between them. This CDR3 is CASSFSRGTDTQYF. For the CDR3, the DNA is TGTGCCAGCAGCTTTTCGAGGGGCACAGATACGCAGTATTTT.

The chain couples TRBV5-5 to TRBJ2-7; 7 bases match TRBD1. CDR1 and CDR2 from the germline V gene are SGHKS and YYEKEE (reference sequence). Trimming at V came to 0 bases and at J to 2 bases, leaving 2 bases not matched to a gene. This CDR3 has 14 amino acids. CDR3 sequence: CASSLAGTAYEQYF. The CDR3 DNA follows: TGTGCCAGCAGCTTGGCCGGGACAGCCTACGAGCAGTACTTC. Full variable domain (remainder filled in from reference TRBV5-5 and TRBJ2-7): DAGVTQSPTHLIKTRGQQVTLRCSPISGHKSVSWYQQVLGQGPQFIFQYYEKEERGRGNFPDRFSARQFPNYSSELNVNALLLGDSALYLCASSLAGTAYEQYFGPGTRLTVT.

Comments on this clone: Other DNA variants within this sample encode the same CDR3. The V call is TRBV9, the J call TRBJ2-7, with D maybe TRBD2 (6 bases). The CDR3 consists of 13 residues. V lost 4 bases and J lost 1, with 9 bases in between. Germline V gene lookup returns CDR1 SGDLS and CDR2 YYNGEE. The CDR3: CASSRDSSYEQYF. The CDR3 DNA is TGTGCCAGCAGCCGGGACTCTTCCTACGAGCAGTACTTC. The whole variable domain, filled in from reference TRBV9 and TRBJ2-7, reads DSGVTQTPKHLITATGQRVTLRCSPRSGDLSVYWYQQSLDQGLQFLIQYYNGEERAKGNILERFSAQQFPDLHSELNLSSLELGDSALYFCASSRDSSYEQYFGPGTRLTVT.

CDR3 coding DNA: TGCAGCGTTGACGCCCACGGGGACAATGAGCAGTTCTTC. Its protein is CSVDAHGDNEQFF. V usage is TRBV29-1 and J usage is TRBJ2-1, with a weak D call TRBD2 (5 bases). Germline V gene lookup returns CDR1 SQVTM and CDR2 ANQGSEA. This CDR3 has 13 amino acids. V gave up 3 bases and J gave up 5 bases, with 11 bases separating them.

J is TRBJ1-2 and V is TRBV15; 11 bases map to TRBD1. The CDR3 has 17 residues. The germline gives CDR1 LNHNV, CDR2 YYDKDF (reference sequence). V shed 2 bases and J 0 bases; nucleotides not matched to a gene: 5. The DNA for the CDR3 is TGTGCCACCAGCAGACCGGGACAGGGGGTGTCTAACTATGGCTACACCTTC. Translation: CATSRPGQGVSNYGYTF.

Points on this clone: In the same sample, other DNA sequences code for this CDR3. The chain carries TRBV19 and TRBJ2-1; TRBD2 agrees at 7 bases. After removal of 3 bases from V and 1 base from J, the junction contained 0 bases not matched to a gene. The CDR3 extends over 14 amino acids. Germline V gene data show CDR1 as LNHDA and CDR2 as SQIVND (reference sequence). The CDR3 sequence: CASSISGSYNEQFF. CDR3 DNA: TGTGCCAGTAGTATTAGCGGGTCCTACAATGAGCAGTTCTTC.

The chain has TRBV6-5 and TRBJ2-7; D could derive from TRBD1 or TRBD2 (5 bases each). V gave up 6 bases and J gave up 5 bases, with 20 bases separating them. Germline CDR1 is MNHEY and CDR2 is SVGAGI. This CDR3 comprises 15 residues. Written as DNA, the CDR3 is TGTGCCAGCAGCAGGGAGAGTAGTCTCTGGAACGAGCAGTACTTC. This encodes CASSRESSLWNEQYF.

The sample holds one count of this clone. The V gene is TRBV4-1, the J gene TRBJ1-2, with D hard to call. This CDR3 has 16 residues. From germline, CDR1 is MGHRA and CDR2 YSYEKL. V was clipped by 1 base and J by 4 bases, with 16 bases between them. The CDR3 spells CASSQGSGGELYGYTF. CDR3 in DNA: TGCGCCAGCAGCCAAGGGTCAGGCGGAGAGCTCTATGGCTACACCTTC.

The rearrangement links TRBV6-5 to TRBJ1-5, with D possibly being TRBD1 (5 bases). Trimming pared 2 bases from V and 2 bases from J, leaving 13 bases between. The length of the CDR3 is 16 residues. The germline CDR1 and CDR2 sequences are MNHEY and SVGAGI. The DNA for the CDR3 is TGTGCCAGCAGTTACGGGGGGGTGACGGGCAATCAGCCCCAGCATTTT. Amino acids: CASSYGGVTGNQPQHF.

The chain has TRBV6-5 and TRBJ1-5, with a possible D match to TRBD1 (5 bases). V was pared by 0 bases and J by 2 bases, with 8 bases between. CDR3 length: 15 residues. From germline, CDR1 is MNHEY and CDR2 SVGAGI. The CDR3 is CASSYSLGGNQPQHF. Here the CDR3 DNA reads TGTGCCAGCAGTTACTCACTGGGGGGCAATCAGCCCCAGCATTTT.

V usage is TRBV3-1 (or the pseudogene TRBV3-2) and J usage is TRBJ2-3, with 10 bases that match TRBD2. This CDR3 is 18 amino acids long. Looked up from germline, CDR1 is LGHDT and CDR2 is YNNKEL (reference sequence). The V and J ends lost 3 bases and 0 bases, in that order; junction bases with no gene match: 9. The CDR3 loop is CASSQQIAGGRSTDTQYF. In nucleotides, the CDR3 is TGTGCCAGCAGCCAGCAGATAGCGGGGGGCCGTAGCACAGATACGCAGTATTTT.